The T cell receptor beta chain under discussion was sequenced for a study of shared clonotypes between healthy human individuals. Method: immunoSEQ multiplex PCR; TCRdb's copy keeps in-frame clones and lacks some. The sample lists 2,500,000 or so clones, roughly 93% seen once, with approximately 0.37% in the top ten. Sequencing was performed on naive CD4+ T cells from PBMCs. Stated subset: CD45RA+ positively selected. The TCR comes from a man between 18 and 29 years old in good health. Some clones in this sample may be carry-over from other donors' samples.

CDR3 coding DNA: TGTGCCAGCAGCTCCGTCCCTACTAGCGGCACAGATACGCAGTATTTT. Protein: CASSSVPTSGTDTQYF. The chain has TRBV5-5 and TRBJ2-3, with 7 bases matching TRBD2. The CDR3 is 16 amino acids. The V and J ends lost 3 bases and 1 base, in that order; junction bases with no gene match: 8. In germline, CDR1 is SGHKS, CDR2 YYEKEE (reference sequence). The whole variable domain, remainder taken from reference TRBV5-5 and TRBJ2-3, is DAGVTQSPTHLIKTRGQQVTLRCSPISGHKSVSWYQQVLGQGPQFIFQYYEKEERGRGNFPDRFSARQFPNYSSELNVNALLLGDSALYLCASSSVPTSGTDTQYFGPGTRLTVL.